A selection of T cell receptor beta chains follows, all from one sample in a study of T cells in Graves' hyperthyroidism and ophthalmopathy. TCRdb analysed the multiplex PCR reads with MiXCR anew, one entry per CDR3 protein. In the table there are 300,000 to 350,000 distinct CDR3 sequences, around 20% of which are singletons. What was sequenced was blood. Receptors originate from a woman aged 50 to 60 with Graves' hyperthyroidism. Each CDR3 is given with its conserved first and last residue. The order of the fields is V gene, D gene, clone size, J gene, CDR3 DNA, CDR3 protein. D genes are given only for firm matches. Size values are once, few and many counts, or a class for expanded clones, and some rows have none.

TRBV5-1,-,many,TRBJ1-1,TGCGCCAGCAGCTCTGGGGCGCAGGACAGCAGAGCTTTCTTT,CASSSGAQDSRAFF
TRBV2,TRBD2,few,TRBJ2-1,TGTGCCAGCAGTGAATTGGGCGGGGGGGATCCCTACAATGAGCAGTTCTTC,CASSELGGGDPYNEQFF
TRBV13,-,-,TRBJ2-3,TGTGCCAGCAGCTTTGGGGGGAGAGATACGCAGTATTTT,CASSFGGRDTQYF
TRBV29-1,-,-,TRBJ1-3,TGCAGCGTGGGTCGAGGTGACTCTGGAAACACCATATATTTT,CSVGRGDSGNTIYF
TRBV20-1,-,-,TRBJ1-5,TGCAGTGCTAGAGTGGCGACAGGCGCCAATCAGCCCCAGCATTTT,CSARVATGANQPQHF
TRBV6-1,-,many,TRBJ1-1,TGTGCCAGCAGTCTTTCTAGGACGGCTAACACTGAAGCTTTCTTT,CASSLSRTANTEAFF
TRBV12-3/TRBV12-4,TRBD1,many,TRBJ1-2,TGTGCCAGCAGTTTCCTGGGACAGCTCTATGGCTACACCTTC,CASSFLGQLYGYTF
TRBV11-2,-,many,TRBJ2-1,TGTGCCAGCAGCTTCCTGGACAGCTACAATGAGCAGTTCTTC,CASSFLDSYNEQFF
TRBV28,TRBD1,-,TRBJ2-5,TGTGCCAGCAGTACTAATGGACAGGGGCAAGAGACCCAGTACTTC,CASSTNGQGQETQYF
TRBV30,-,many,TRBJ1-2,TGTGCCTGGAGCACGGCGCAGGGTCGTGGCTACACCTTC,CAWSTAQGRGYTF
TRBV19,-,-,TRBJ2-2,TGTGCCAGTAATCCTCACCTTTCGAACACCGGGGAGCTGTTTTTT,CASNPHLSNTGELFF
TRBV20-1,TRBD1,many,TRBJ1-5,TGCAGTGCCCGGGACAGGGTCGACAATCAGCCCCAGCATTTT,CSARDRVDNQPQHF
TRBV15,TRBD1,many,TRBJ1-2,TGTGCCACCAGCAAGGGGACAGCCCTAATCTATGGCTACACCTTC,CATSKGTALIYGYTF
TRBV2,TRBD1,many,TRBJ2-6,TGTGCCACCGGACAGGGGGCTTCTGGGGCCAACGTCCTGACTTTC,CATGQGASGANVLTF